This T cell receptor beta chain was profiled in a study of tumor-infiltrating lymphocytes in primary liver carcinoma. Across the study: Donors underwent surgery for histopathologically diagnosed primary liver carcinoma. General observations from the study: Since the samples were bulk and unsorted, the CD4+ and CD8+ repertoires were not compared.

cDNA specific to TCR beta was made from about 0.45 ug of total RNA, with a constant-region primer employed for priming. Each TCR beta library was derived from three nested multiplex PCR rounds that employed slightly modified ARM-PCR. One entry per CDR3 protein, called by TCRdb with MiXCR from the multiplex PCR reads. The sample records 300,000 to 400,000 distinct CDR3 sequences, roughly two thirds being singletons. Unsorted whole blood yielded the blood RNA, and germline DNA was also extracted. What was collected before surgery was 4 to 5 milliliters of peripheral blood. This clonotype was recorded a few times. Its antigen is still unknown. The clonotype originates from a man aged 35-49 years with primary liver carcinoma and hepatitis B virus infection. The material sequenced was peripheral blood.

CDR3 amino acids: CASSLEEDTEAFF. The DNA for the CDR3 is TGCGCCAGCAGCTTGGAAGAAGACACTGAAGCTTTCTTT. The chain combines TRBV5-1 with TRBJ1-1; D is unresolved. V gave up 0 bases and J gave up 3 bases, with 6 bases separating them. Germline CDR1 is SGHRS and CDR2 is YFSETQ. The CDR3 totals 13 residues.